Listed here are 32 T cell receptor beta chains from one sample, sequenced in a study of blood T cell repertoires in COVID-19. Here immunoSEQ multiplex PCR was the method, and the copy in TCRdb shows in-frame clones only, minus some. The sample has approximately 170,000 clones, approximately 85% seen once. Specimen: peripheral blood. The receptors stem from an elderly man with COVID-19, enrolled during active disease.

This clone was detected a few times. The chain uses TRBV19 and TRBJ1-5; D perhaps matches TRBD1 (6 bases). The CDR3 is 14 residues long. The germline CDR1 and CDR2 sequences are LNHDA and SQIVND (reference sequence). Between the trimmed V and J ends, which lost 7 bases and 2 bases, there was a span of 12 bases. The CDR3 bases are TGTGCCAGTAACAGGGCCGGGGGCAATCAGCCCCAGCATTTT. Protein: CASNRAGGNQPQHF.

Here the CDR3 reads CASSVTGVTGELFF. CDR3 nucleotides: TGCGCCAGCAGCGTTACAGGGGTGACCGGGGAGCTGTTTTTT. The chain combines TRBV5-1 with TRBJ2-2; 7 nucleotides line up with TRBD1. V trimming: 4 bases; J trimming: 5 bases; junction bases outside the gene matches: 5. The CDR3 is 14 residues long. Germline CDR1 is SGHRS and CDR2 is YFSETQ.

The rearrangement links TRBV11-2 to TRBJ1-5, with TRBD1 as a possible D gene (6 bases). V was cut by 2 bases and J by 5 bases, with 13 bases left in between. The CDR3 is 15 residues long. CDR1 and CDR2 from the germline V gene are SGHAT and FQNNGV. The CDR3 nucleotides are TGTGCCAGCAGCTTAAGCATGGCAGGGGATCAGCCCCAGCATTTT. This translates into CASSLSMAGDQPQHF. The whole variable domain, filled in from reference TRBV11-2 and TRBJ1-5, reads EAGVAQSPRYKIIEKRQSVAFWCNPISGHATLYWYQQILGQGPKLLIQFQNNGVVDDSQLPKDRFSAERLKGVDSTLKIQPAKLEDSAVYLCASSLSMAGDQPQHFGDGTRLSIL.

In DNA, the CDR3 is TGCGCCAGCAGCCAAGATCGTAACACTGAAGCTTTCTTT. It encodes CASSQDRNTEAFF. The chain recombines TRBV4-1 with TRBJ1-1, with no clear D. Trimming stripped 0 bases from V and 2 bases from J, with 4 bases between. Germline CDR1 MGHRA, CDR2 YSYEKL. This CDR3 contains 13 residues.

The V gene is TRBV4-1, the J gene TRBJ2-1; TRBD2 agrees at 14 bases. J was trimmed by 1 base and V by 4 bases; bases with no gene match: 3. Germline loops: CDR1 MGHRA, CDR2 YSYEKL. This CDR3 is built from 17 residues. The DNA of the CDR3 is TGCGCCAGCAGCCTAGGACTAGCGGGGGGTTCCTACAATGAGCAGTTCTTC. It translates to CASSLGLAGGSYNEQFF.

The chain couples TRBV18 to TRBJ2-2, with 8 bases that match TRBD1. The junction had 1 base not matched to a gene; V was cut back by 5 bases and J by 2 bases. The CDR3 is made up of 14 amino acids. Germline V lookup: CDR1 KGHSH, CDR2 LQKENI. In DNA form, the CDR3 reads TGTGCCAGCTCAGGACAGGGAAACACCGGGGAGCTGTTTTTT. Amino acid sequence: CASSGQGNTGELFF.

The chain carries TRBV29-1 and TRBJ1-5; 7 bases match TRBD1. The CDR3 is 15 residues long. Germline lookup yields CDR1 SQVTM and CDR2 ANQGSEA. Germline trimming cut 7 bases from V and 5 bases from J; bases unmatched to any gene: 14. The CDR3 sequence is CSAEAEGAEDQPQHF. The CDR3 coding sequence is TGCAGCGCCGAAGCGGAGGGGGCCGAGGATCAGCCCCAGCATTTT. Complete variable domain (other parts from reference TRBV29-1 and TRBJ1-5): SAVISQKPSRDICQRGTSLTIQCQVDSQVTMMFWYRQQPGQSLTLIATANQGSEATYESGFVIDKFPISRPNLTFSTLTVSNMSPEDSSIYLCSAEAEGAEDQPQHFGDGTRLSIL.

The chain couples TRBV11-2 to TRBJ1-3, with 7 nucleotides matching TRBD1. Germline V gene lookup returns CDR1 SGHAT and CDR2 FQNNGV. The junction had 4 bases not matched to a gene; V was cut back by 5 bases and J by 0 bases. The CDR3 has 15 residues. The CDR3 DNA follows: TGTGCCAGCAGCCCCCGGACAGGCTCTGGAAACACCATATATTTT. As protein: CASSPRTGSGNTIYF.

V is TRBV12-5 and J is TRBJ1-2; 7 bases match TRBD1. This CDR3 is built from 15 residues. Germline V CDR1 and CDR2: LGHNT, FRNRAP. Trimming cost V 5 bases and J 1 base; bases outside gene matches: 7. CDR3 nucleotides: TGTGCTAGTGGTCAGACAGGGCGGGATAACTATGGCTACACCTTC. Protein: CASGQTGRDNYGYTF.

The J gene is TRBJ1-4, the V gene TRBV10-3; 7 bases align to TRBD1. The CDR3 is 13 residues long. The V segment lost 11 bases and the J segment 3 bases; nucleotides outside the gene matches: 6. Germline V gives CDR1 ENHRY, CDR2 SYGVKD. CDR3 residues: CARRGAANEKLFF. In nucleotides, the CDR3 is TGTGCCCGCAGGGGGGCTGCTAATGAAAAACTGTTTTTT.

J is TRBJ1-2 and V is TRBV29-1, with D possibly TRBD1 on 5 matching bases. With 4 bases removed from V and 6 bases from J, the gap between germline ends came to 12 bases. CDR1 SQVTM and CDR2 ANQGSEA come from the germline V gene. This CDR3 is 12 amino acids long. The CDR3 sequence: CSVGVRVDGYTF. The CDR3 DNA reads as TGCAGCGTTGGGGTCAGGGTTGATGGCTACACCTTC.

The chain carries TRBV7-2 and TRBJ1-2, with a possible D match to TRBD1 (5 bases). Looked up from germline, CDR1 is SGHTA and CDR2 is FQGNSA. The V gene lost 0 bases and the J gene lost 7 bases, with 9 bases spanning the gap. The CDR3 covers 13 residues. As DNA, the CDR3 is TGTGCCAGCAGCTTAGCCTCCAGGGCTGGCTACACCTTC. It encodes CASSLASRAGYTF.

The J gene is TRBJ2-6, the V gene TRBV7-2; TRBD2 matches 15 bases. The CDR3 sequence is 19 residues long. CDR1 and CDR2 (germline): SGHTA, FQGNSA. The V gene end was trimmed by 5 bases and the J gene end by 1 base; junction bases not matched to a gene: 6. The CDR3 DNA reads as TGTGCCAGCAGCCAGGGGACTAGCGGGGGGATATCTGGGGCCAACGTCCTGACTTTC. Its translation: CASSQGTSGGISGANVLTF. Combining the CDR3 with reference TRBV7-2 and TRBJ2-6 gives the whole variable domain GAGVSQSPSNKVTEKGKDVELRCDPISGHTALYWYRQSLGQGLEFLIYFQGNSAPDKSGLPSDRFSAERTGGSVSTLTIQRTQQEDSAVYLCASSQGTSGGISGANVLTFGAGSRLTVL.

This chain uses TRBV6-4 with TRBJ1-2; TRBD1 agrees at 7 bases. CDR1 and CDR2 from the germline V gene are MRHNA and SNTAGT. This CDR3 is built from 14 residues. Trimming removed 2 bases from V and 8 bases from J; junction bases left unmatched: 8. The CDR3 sequence is CASSDSTGAPGYTF. The CDR3 DNA follows: TGTGCCAGCAGTGACAGTACAGGGGCGCCCGGCTACACCTTC.

The gene calls are TRBV3-1 (or the pseudogene TRBV3-2) and TRBJ2-7, with TRBD1 matching 7 bases. The ends lost 3 bases at V and 6 bases at J; junction bases unmatched: 5. Germline-derived CDR1 and CDR2 are LGHDT and YNNKEL (reference sequence). This CDR3 has 13 amino acids. CDR3 coding DNA: TGTGCCAGCAGCCAGGGACAGTACGGCGAGCAGTACTTC. Encoded protein: CASSQGQYGEQYF.

This chain connects TRBV4-2 to TRBJ1-6, with 8 bases lining up with TRBD1. V lost 2 bases to trimming and J lost 14 bases; unmatched junction nucleotides: 11. Germline V gene lookup returns CDR1 LGHNA and CDR2 YNFKEQ. The CDR3 contains 15 residues. CDR3 nucleotides: TGTGCCAGCAGCCAATATGGACAGGGTTCTCGGTCCCTCCACTTT. It is translated as CASSQYGQGSRSLHF.

The rearrangement joins TRBV27 to TRBJ1-1; TRBD1 aligns across 7 bases. After removal of 7 bases from V and 1 base from J, the junction contained 9 bases not matched to a gene. Germline CDR1 MNHEY, CDR2 SMNVEV (reference sequence). This CDR3 is built from 15 residues. The DNA for the CDR3 is TGTGCCAGCACTGTGAGGGGGCTAGGGAACACTGAAGCTTTCTTT. Its translation is CASTVRGLGNTEAFF.

The rearrangement uses TRBV9 and TRBJ1-1, with D uncertain. Germline CDR1 is SGDLS and CDR2 is YYNGEE. CDR3 length equals 13 residues. Trimming pared 3 bases from V and 1 base from J, leaving 7 bases between. The CDR3 loop is CASSASRNTEAFF. The CDR3 DNA follows: TGTGCCAGCAGCGCTTCCAGGAACACTGAAGCTTTCTTT.

The chain is built from TRBV9 and TRBJ1-1; D perhaps matches TRBD1 (5 bases). The length of the CDR3 is 14 residues. Germline V gene data show CDR1 as SGDLS and CDR2 as YYNGEE. Trimming removed 0 bases from V and 3 bases from J, with 9 bases in between. CDR3 sequence: CASSVGGRDTEAFF. CDR3 in DNA: TGTGCCAGCAGCGTAGGCGGCAGGGACACTGAAGCTTTCTTT.

This chain links TRBV4-1 with TRBJ1-1, with 8 bases lining up with TRBD1. J gave up 4 bases and V 6 bases, and 7 bases lay outside the gene matches. The CDR3 contains 14 residues. Germline loops: CDR1 MGHRA, CDR2 YSYEKL. The CDR3 DNA follows: TGCGCCAGCAGTAGGGGGGGACAGGTCACTGAAGCTTTCTTT. It codes for CASSRGGQVTEAFF.

The J gene is TRBJ1-5, the V gene TRBV6-2 or TRBV6-3; D gene uncertain. The V end was cut by 5 bases, the J end by 7 bases, with 9 bases between. The germline gives CDR1 MNHEY, CDR2 SVGEGT. The CDR3 length is 12 residues. The CDR3 bases are TGTGCCAGCAGTCTCCTATTCCAGCCCCAGCATTTT. Protein sequence: CASSLLFQPQHF.

The rearrangement links TRBV6-5 to TRBJ2-1; perhaps TRBD2 as D (6 bases). The CDR3 length is 13 residues. V was clipped by 6 bases and J by 10 bases, with 16 bases between them. Looked up from germline, CDR1 is MNHEY and CDR2 is SVGAGI. The CDR3 nucleotides are TGTGCCAGCAGATCGACTAGTGTAGGAGAGCAGTTCTTC. This translates into CASRSTSVGEQFF.

This sequence joins TRBV21-1 and TRBJ1-2; the listed D gene, TRBD1, was not tested against the DNA. TRBV21-1 is a recognized pseudogene. The CDR3 runs 17 residues. CDR3 nucleotide sequence: TGTGCCAGCAGTGAGCAAAGGGCACGGGCAGGGCTTAATGGCTACACCTTC. Its protein product is CASSEQRARAGLNGYTF.

The chain is built from TRBV4-1 and TRBJ1-5; no clear D. The CDR3 sequence is 16 residues long. The germline V gene has CDR1 MGHRA and CDR2 YSYEKL. The ends were cut back, 1 base at V and 2 bases at J, with 12 bases in the middle. The CDR3 sequence: CASSQVNLPGNQPQHF. In DNA form, the CDR3 reads TGCGCCAGCAGCCAAGTAAATCTCCCGGGCAATCAGCCCCAGCATTTT.

This chain links TRBV9 with TRBJ2-1, with 7 bases identical to TRBD1. J was trimmed by 3 bases and V by 4 bases; bases with no gene match: 4. Germline CDR1 is SGDLS and CDR2 is YYNGEE. The CDR3 loop spans 14 amino acids. Here the CDR3 reads CASSPGQVYNEQFF. DNA for the CDR3: TGTGCCAGCAGCCCTGGACAGGTCTACAATGAGCAGTTCTTC. Looking up the rest from reference TRBV9 and TRBJ2-1 gives the full variable domain: DSGVTQTPKHLITATGQRVTLRCSPRSGDLSVYWYQQSLDQGLQFLIQYYNGEERAKGNILERFSAQQFPDLHSELNLSSLELGDSALYFCASSPGQVYNEQFFGPGTRLTVL.

V gene TRBV29-1 combines with J gene TRBJ2-3; D ambiguous. V shed 1 base and J shed 2 bases, with 10 bases lying between them. CDR1 is SQVTM and CDR2 is ANQGSEA in the germline V gene. This CDR3 spans 14 amino acids. CDR3 coding DNA: TGCAGCGTTGAAGTATTCACTTCCACAGATACGCAGTATTTT. This sequence encodes CSVEVFTSTDTQYF.

The chain has TRBV5-1 and TRBJ1-2; 7 nucleotides line up with TRBD1. Germline V CDR1 and CDR2: SGHRS, YFSETQ. This CDR3 is built from 16 residues. The ends lost 4 bases at V and 3 bases at J; junction bases unmatched: 12. The CDR3 spells CASSPTQSTGDYGYTF. The CDR3 nucleotides read TGCGCCAGCAGCCCCACCCAGTCTACAGGGGACTATGGCTACACCTTC.

This chain connects TRBV6-5 to TRBJ1-1, with D unresolved. V shed 0 bases and J shed 4 bases, with 12 bases lying between them. The CDR3 contains 15 residues. The germline gives CDR1 MNHEY, CDR2 SVGAGI. The CDR3 reads CASSYSNTGSTEAFF. CDR3 bases: TGTGCCAGCAGTTACTCGAATACCGGGTCCACTGAAGCTTTCTTT.

This chain joins TRBV19 and TRBJ1-1; TRBD1 matches at 7 bases. V lost 3 bases, J lost 1 base, and 5 bases stayed unmatched. The CDR3 is made up of 15 amino acids. Germline V gene data show CDR1 as LNHDA and CDR2 as SQIVND (reference sequence). CDR3 DNA: TGTGCCAGTAGTATTTTTTCAGGGGGGAACACTGAAGCTTTCTTT. It specifies CASSIFSGGNTEAFF.

The gene calls are TRBV9 and TRBJ2-3; D might be TRBD2 (5 bases). CDR3 size: 15 residues. Per germline, CDR1 SGDLS and CDR2 YYNGEE. With 4 bases removed from V and 1 base from J, the gap between germline ends came to 13 bases. CDR3 region: CASSPVATRTDTQYF. The CDR3 DNA reads TGTGCCAGCAGCCCGGTAGCGACTCGCACAGATACGCAGTATTTT.

This clone was detected only once. The V call is TRBV24-1, the J call TRBJ1-5, with 7 bases matching TRBD1. The ends lost 0 bases at V and 3 bases at J; junction bases unmatched: 4. CDR3 length equals 16 residues. Germline-derived CDR1 and CDR2 are KGHDR and SFDVKD. The CDR3 region has the DNA TGTGCCACCAGTGATTTGTCAGGGGGTTTCAATCAGCCCCAGCATTTT. It translates to CATSDLSGGFNQPQHF.

The gene calls are TRBV7-2 and TRBJ2-1, with 7 bases matching TRBD1. CDR3 length: 14 amino acids. With V trimmed by 6 bases and J by 6 bases, 8 bases remained unmatched. The germline V gene encodes CDR1 SGHTA and CDR2 FQGNSA. The DNA of the CDR3 is TGTGCCAGCAGTTTACAGGGGATAGTCAATGAGCAGTTCTTC. Residues: CASSLQGIVNEQFF.